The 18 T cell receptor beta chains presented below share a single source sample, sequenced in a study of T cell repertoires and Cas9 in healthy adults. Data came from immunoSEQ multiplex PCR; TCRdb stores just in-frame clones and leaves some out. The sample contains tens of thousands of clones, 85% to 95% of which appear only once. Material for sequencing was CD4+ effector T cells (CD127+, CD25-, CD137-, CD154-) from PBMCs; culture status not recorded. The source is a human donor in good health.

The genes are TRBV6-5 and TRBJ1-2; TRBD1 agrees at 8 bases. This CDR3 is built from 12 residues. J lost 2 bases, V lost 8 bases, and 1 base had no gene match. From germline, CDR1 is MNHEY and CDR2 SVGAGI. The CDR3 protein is CASGQGNYGYTF. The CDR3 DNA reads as TGTGCCAGCGGACAGGGAAACTATGGCTACACCTTC.

The CDR3 sequence is CASSKEADQYF. DNA of the CDR3: TGTGCCAGCAGCAAGGAGGCTGACCAGTACTTC. The chain joins TRBV7-2 to TRBJ2-5, with TRBD2 as a possible D gene (5 bases). Germline CDR1 SGHTA, CDR2 FQGNSA. The CDR3 spans 11 residues. Trimming pared 5 bases from V and 10 bases from J, leaving 11 bases between.

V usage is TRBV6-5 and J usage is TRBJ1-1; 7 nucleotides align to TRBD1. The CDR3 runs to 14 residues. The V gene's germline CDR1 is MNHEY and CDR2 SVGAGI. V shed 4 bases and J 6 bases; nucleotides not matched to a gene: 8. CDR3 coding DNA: TGTGCCAGCAGTTCCAACCCAGACAGGGCTGAAGCTTTCTTT. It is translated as CASSSNPDRAEAFF.

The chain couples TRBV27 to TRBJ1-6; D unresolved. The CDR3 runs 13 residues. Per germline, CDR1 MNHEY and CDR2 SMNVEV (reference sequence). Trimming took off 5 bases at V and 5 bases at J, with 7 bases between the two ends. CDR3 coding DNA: TGTGCCAGCAGTACAGAAGATAATTCACCCCTCCACTTT. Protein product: CASSTEDNSPLHF.

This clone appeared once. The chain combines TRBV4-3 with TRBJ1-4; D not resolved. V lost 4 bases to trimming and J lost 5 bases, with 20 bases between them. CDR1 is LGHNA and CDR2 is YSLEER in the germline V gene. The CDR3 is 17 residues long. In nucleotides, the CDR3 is TGCGCCAGCAGCCCCGCTGAGTGGGAGGGCCGGAATGAAAAACTGTTTTTT. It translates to CASSPAEWEGRNEKLFF.

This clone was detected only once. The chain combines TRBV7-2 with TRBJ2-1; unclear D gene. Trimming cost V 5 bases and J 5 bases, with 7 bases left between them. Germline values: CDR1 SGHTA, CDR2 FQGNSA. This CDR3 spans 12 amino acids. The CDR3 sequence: CASSLTHNEQFF. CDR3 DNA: TGTGCCAGCAGCCTTACCCACAATGAGCAGTTCTTC.

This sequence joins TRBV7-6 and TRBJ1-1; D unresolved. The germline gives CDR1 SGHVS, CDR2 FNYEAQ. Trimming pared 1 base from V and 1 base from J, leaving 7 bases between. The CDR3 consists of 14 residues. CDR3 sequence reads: CASSLVDGNTEAFF. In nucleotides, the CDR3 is TGTGCCAGCAGCTTAGTAGATGGGAACACTGAAGCTTTCTTT.

The CDR3 is CATSRGGQGHEKLFF. DNA of the CDR3: TGTGCCACCAGCAGGGGGGGACAGGGGCATGAAAAACTGTTTTTT. J is TRBJ1-4 and V is TRBV15, with TRBD1 identical over 10 bases. CDR3 length equals 15 residues. Germline V CDR1 and CDR2: LNHNV, YYDKDF (reference sequence). V shed 3 bases and J 6 bases; nucleotides not matched to a gene: 4.

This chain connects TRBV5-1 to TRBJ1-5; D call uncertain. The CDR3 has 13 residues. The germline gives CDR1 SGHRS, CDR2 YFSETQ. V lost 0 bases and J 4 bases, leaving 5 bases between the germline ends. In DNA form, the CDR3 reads TGCGCCAGCAGCTTGGGTCCTAATCAGCCCCAGCATTTT. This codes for CASSLGPNQPQHF. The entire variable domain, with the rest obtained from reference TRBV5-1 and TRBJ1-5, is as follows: KAGVTQTPRYLIKTRGQQVTLSCSPISGHRSVSWYQQTPGQGLQFLFEYFSETQRNKGNFPGRFSGRQFSNSRSEMNVSTLELGDSALYLCASSLGPNQPQHFGDGTRLSIL.

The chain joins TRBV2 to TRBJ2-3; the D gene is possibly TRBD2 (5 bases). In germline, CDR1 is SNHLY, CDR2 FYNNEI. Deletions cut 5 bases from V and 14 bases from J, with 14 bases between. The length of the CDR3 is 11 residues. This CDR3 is CASSQRERRYF. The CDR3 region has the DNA TGTGCCAGCAGTCAAAGGGAGAGGCGGTATTTT.

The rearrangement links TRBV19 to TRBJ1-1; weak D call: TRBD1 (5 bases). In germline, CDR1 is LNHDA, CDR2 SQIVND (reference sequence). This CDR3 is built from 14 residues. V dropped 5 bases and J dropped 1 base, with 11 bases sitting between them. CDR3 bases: TGTGCCAGTAGTCCGCGGGGGAAGAACACTGAAGCTTTCTTT. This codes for CASSPRGKNTEAFF.

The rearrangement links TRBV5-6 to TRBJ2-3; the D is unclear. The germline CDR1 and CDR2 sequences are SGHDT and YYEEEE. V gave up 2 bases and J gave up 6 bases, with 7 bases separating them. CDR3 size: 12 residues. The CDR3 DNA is TGTGCCAGCAGCTTTCTCAGGGATACGCAGTATTTT. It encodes CASSFLRDTQYF.

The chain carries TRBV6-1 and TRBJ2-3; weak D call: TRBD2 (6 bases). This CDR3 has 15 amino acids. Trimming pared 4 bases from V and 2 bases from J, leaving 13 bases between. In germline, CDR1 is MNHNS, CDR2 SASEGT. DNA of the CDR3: TGTGCCAGCAGTGGCGGTGGAGGGATCACAGATACGCAGTATTTT. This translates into CASSGGGGITDTQYF.

CDR3 loop: CASSLADTQYF. The DNA for the CDR3 is TGTGCCAGCAGCTTGGCAGATACGCAGTATTTT. The rearrangement links TRBV7-8 to TRBJ2-3; D gene ambiguous. The length of the CDR3 is 11 residues. Trimming took 3 bases from V and 4 from J, leaving 2 bases between them. The germline CDR1 and CDR2 sequences are SGHVS and FQNEAQ.

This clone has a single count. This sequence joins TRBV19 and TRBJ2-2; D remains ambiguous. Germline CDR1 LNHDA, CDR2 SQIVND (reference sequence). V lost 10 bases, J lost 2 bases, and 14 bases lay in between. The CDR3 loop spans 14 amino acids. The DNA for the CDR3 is TGTGCCACCACGTATATATTCAACACCGGGGAGCTGTTTTTT. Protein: CATTYIFNTGELFF.

As DNA, the CDR3 is TGCGCCAGTCCTCCATGGGGCACATGGAGACTAGCGTGCCGGGCCCCCTCCTACAATGAGCAGTTCTTC. This gives the protein CASPPWGTWRLACRAPSYNEQFF. The chain couples TRBV10-1 to TRBJ2-1, with 8 bases fitting TRBD2. Germline-derived CDR1 and CDR2 are WNHNN and SYGVQD (reference sequence). The CDR3 is 23 amino acids. The junction had 31 bases not matched to a gene; V was cut back by 9 bases and J by 0 bases.

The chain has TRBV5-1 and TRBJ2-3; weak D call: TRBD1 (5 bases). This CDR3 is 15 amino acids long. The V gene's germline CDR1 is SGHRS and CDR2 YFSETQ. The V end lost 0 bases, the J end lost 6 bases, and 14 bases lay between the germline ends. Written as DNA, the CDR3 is TGCGCCAGCAGCTTGGCAGGGCACGGTGAGGATACGCAGTATTTT. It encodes CASSLAGHGEDTQYF.

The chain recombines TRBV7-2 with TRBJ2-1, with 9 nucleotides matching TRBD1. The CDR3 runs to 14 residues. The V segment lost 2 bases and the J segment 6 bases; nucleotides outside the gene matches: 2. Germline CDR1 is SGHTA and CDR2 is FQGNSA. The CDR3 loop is CASSLNRGRNEQFF. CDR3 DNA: TGTGCCAGCAGCTTAAACAGGGGGCGCAATGAGCAGTTCTTC.